This T cell receptor beta chain came from a study of T cells of healthy individuals (dated by TCRdb to the late 2010s). In regard to this clonotype: The antigen it recognizes is unknown. No qualities accompany the bases; no much larger clone lies one base away.

Library preparation was by 5' RACE. Sequencing used an Illumina MiSeq. Using fastp trimming at Q25 and MiXCR clonotype assembly, TCRdb reanalyzed the public sequencing data and kept in-frame beta chains. Each entry merges the rows of one CDR3 protein and shows their most common DNA and genes. Counted in this sample were nearly 100,000 distinct CDR3 sequences; approximately 16% of them appeared once. The leading ten clones occupy over 5% of the sample. The TCR sequence derives from a human donor in good health.

The DNA sequence reads TGTGCCATCAGTGGGCAGGGCGACAATCAGCCCCAGCATTTT. Its protein reads: CAISGQGDNQPQHF. The chain links TRBV10-3 with TRBJ1-5; perhaps TRBD1 is the D gene, with 5 bases matching. The V and J ends are trimmed by 4 bases and 3 bases, leaving 10 bases between them. In the germline V gene, CDR1 corresponds to ENHRY and CDR2 to SYGVKD. Inclusive of the bounding cysteine and phenylalanine, the CDR3 is 14 residues long. Here the CDR3 DNA is all that survives: 42 bases in frame from base 1.